The entry below describes one T cell receptor beta chain. This specimen belongs to a study of blood T cell repertoires in COVID-19. Profiled with immunoSEQ multiplex PCR; TCRdb holds only in-frame clones, not every one. The table lists 50,000 or so clones, around nine tenths of them singletons. CDR1 and CDR2 from the germline V gene are SGDLS and YYNGEE. The CDR3 contains 15 residues. V lost 0 bases and J 5 bases, leaving 15 bases between the germline ends. The sample consisted of peripheral blood. The source of this sequence is a middle-aged man with active COVID-19. The rearrangement joins TRBV9 to TRBJ2-7; perhaps TRBD2 as D (5 bases). In nucleotides, the CDR3 is TGTGCCAGCAGCGTAGCTCCGGCTAGCTCAAACGAGCAGTACTTC. Protein sequence: CASSVAPASSNEQYF.